This T cell receptor beta chain was profiled in a study of blood T cell repertoires in COVID-19. Background on the study: COVID-19 samples, acute and convalescent, were from the United States, Italy and Spain. The analysed material was cDNA or gDNA that came from T cells, B-cell-depleted T cells, or PBMCs.

Libraries were prepared by immunoSEQ multiplex PCR; TCRdb keeps only in-frame clonotypes and omits some of them. The sample includes approximately 470,000 clones, about 90% of them seen just once. Germline CDR1 and CDR2: LGHNA and YNFKEQ. V lost 0 bases and J lost 5; bases outside the gene matches: 9. CDR3 length: 17 residues. In terms of age and location, participants ranged from roughly 18 to 100 years and lived in about 25 US areas. The study counted Cohort 3 donors as recovered given two negative PCRs, clearance, or symptom resolution. Sample: PBMCs or T cells enriched from blood (not recorded which). This chain connects TRBV4-2 to TRBJ1-4, with 7 bases identical to TRBD1. This clonotype originated in a woman aged 18-35 years who had recovered from COVID-19. The CDR3 DNA reads TGTGCCAGCAGCCAAGAAAGGGGGGACAGAAGGAATGAAAAACTGTTTTTT. Its protein is CASSQERGDRRNEKLFF.